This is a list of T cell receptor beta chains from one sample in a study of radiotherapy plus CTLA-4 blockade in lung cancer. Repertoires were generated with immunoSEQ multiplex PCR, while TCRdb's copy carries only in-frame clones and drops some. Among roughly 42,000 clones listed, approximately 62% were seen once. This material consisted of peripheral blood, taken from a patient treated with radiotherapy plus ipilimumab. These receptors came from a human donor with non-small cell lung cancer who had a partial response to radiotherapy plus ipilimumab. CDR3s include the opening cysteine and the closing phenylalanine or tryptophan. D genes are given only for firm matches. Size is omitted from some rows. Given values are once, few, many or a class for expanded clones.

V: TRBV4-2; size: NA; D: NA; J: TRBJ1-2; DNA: TGTGCCAGCAGCCCTGTCCAGGGAGGCTATGGCTACACCTTC; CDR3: CASSPVQGGYGYTF
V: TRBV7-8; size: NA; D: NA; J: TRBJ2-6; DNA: TGTGCCAGCGTAGCTGGGGCCAACGTCCTGACTTTC; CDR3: CASVAGANVLTF
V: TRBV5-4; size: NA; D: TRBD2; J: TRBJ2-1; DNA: TGTGCCAGCAGCTTCCTTCGGACTAGCGGGGGGGACAGTGAGCAGTTCTTC; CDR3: CASSFLRTSGGDSEQFF
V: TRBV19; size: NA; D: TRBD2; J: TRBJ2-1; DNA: TGTGCCAGTAGCCCACGGGCGGGAGCCGTATACAATGAGCAGTTCTTC; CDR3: CASSPRAGAVYNEQFF
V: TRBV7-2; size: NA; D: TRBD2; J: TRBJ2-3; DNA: TGTGCCATTCAGCGGGGGGGCCGGTCAGATACGCAGTATTTT; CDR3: CAIQRGGRSDTQYF
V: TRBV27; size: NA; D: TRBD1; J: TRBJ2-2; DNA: TGTGCCAGCAGTTTATTTGGACAGGGGGCTAATACCGGGGAGCTGTTTTTT; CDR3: CASSLFGQGANTGELFF
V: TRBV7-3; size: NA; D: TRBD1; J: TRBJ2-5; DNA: TGTGCCAGCAGCTTTGGACAGGCGCGACAAGAGACCCAGTACTTC; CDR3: CASSFGQARQETQYF
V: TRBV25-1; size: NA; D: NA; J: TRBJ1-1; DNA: TGTGCCAGCAGTGCACAGGGAGTCGAAGGTGCTTTCTTT; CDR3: CASSAQGVEGAFF
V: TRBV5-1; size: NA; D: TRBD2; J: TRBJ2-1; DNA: TGCGCCAGCAGCTTGGACGGGGGGGCCGGGAATGAGCAGTTCTTC; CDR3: CASSLDGGAGNEQFF
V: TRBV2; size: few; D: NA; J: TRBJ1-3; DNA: TGTGCCAGCAGTGGGCAGGACGACTTCGACTACTCTGGAAACACCATATATTTT; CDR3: CASSGQDDFDYSGNTIYF
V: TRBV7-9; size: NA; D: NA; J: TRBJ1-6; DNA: TGTGCCAGCAGCTTGAGTACCGGGGGAAGGTCACCCCTCCACTTT; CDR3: CASSLSTGGRSPLHF
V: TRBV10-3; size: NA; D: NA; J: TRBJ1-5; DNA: TGTGCCACCCAGGCGATTAGCAATCAGCCCCAGCATTTT; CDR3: CATQAISNQPQHF
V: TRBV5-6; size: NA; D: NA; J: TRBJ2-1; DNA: TGTGCCAGCAGCTTTGGGGCACAAGGTAGGGACTATGAGCAGTTCTTC; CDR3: CASSFGAQGRDYEQFF